The 10 T cell receptor beta chains below were found in one sample sequenced in a study of graft-versus-host responses after intestinal transplantation. Clones were sequenced by immunoSEQ multiplex PCR, and TCRdb holds only the in-frame ones, with some missing. The sample includes around 8,000 clones, less than 35% of them seen just once. Researchers placed some 200,000 CFSE-labeled responder cells in culture with some 200,000 irradiated, violet-dye-labeled stimulator cells. The starting material was alloreactive CD8+ T cells from a mixed lymphocyte reaction culture, obtained before intestinal transplant. Regarding subset: CFSE-low proliferating T cells sorted from roughly six-day pre-transplant mixed lymphocyte reaction (GvH or HvG direction). The receptors come from a human patient who received an intestinal transplant.

The chain links TRBV11-2 to TRBJ2-7; a weak D match, TRBD1 (5 bases). Per the germline V gene, CDR1 is SGHAT and CDR2 is FQNNGV. The germline V and J ends were trimmed by 1 base and 1 base, with 11 bases remaining between them. The CDR3 length is 15 residues. CDR3 nucleotide sequence: TGTGCCAGCAGCTTAGTGACAGCGCCGTCCTACGAGCAGTACTTC. It specifies CASSLVTAPSYEQYF. The entire variable domain, with the rest obtained from reference TRBV11-2 and TRBJ2-7, is as follows: EAGVAQSPRYKIIEKRQSVAFWCNPISGHATLYWYQQILGQGPKLLIQFQNNGVVDDSQLPKDRFSAERLKGVDSTLKIQPAKLEDSAVYLCASSLVTAPSYEQYFGPGTRLTVT.

This clone is termed medium-sized. This chain connects TRBV4-3 to TRBJ2-7, with 9 positions matching TRBD1. Trimming took 4 bases from V and 7 from J; bases not matched to a gene: 14. CDR1 and CDR2 from the germline V gene are LGHNA and YSLEER. CDR3 length equals 16 residues. The CDR3 sequence: CASSPTPGQGSVEQYF. The CDR3 nucleotides read TGCGCCAGCAGCCCTACACCGGGACAGGGAAGTGTGGAGCAGTACTTC.

The chain uses TRBV29-1 and TRBJ1-1; 8 bases are shared with TRBD1. J lost 3 bases, V lost 7 bases, and 4 bases had no gene match. The CDR3 covers 12 residues. CDR1 is SQVTM, CDR2 ANQGSEA, per germline. CDR3 sequence reads: CSANRGDTEAFF. The CDR3 DNA is TGCAGCGCTAACAGGGGGGACACTGAAGCTTTCTTT.

The chain joins TRBV19 to TRBJ1-5, with no clear D. This CDR3 is built from 16 residues. CDR1 LNHDA and CDR2 SQIVND come from the germline V gene (reference sequence). In nucleotides, the CDR3 is TGTGCAGCACAGTGGACCCACGACTATAGCAATCAGCCCCAGCATTTT. Translating gives CAAQWTHDYSNQPQHF.

The CDR3 loop reads CASSQRGVDNEQFF. DNA for the CDR3: TGTGCCAGCAGCCAACGGGGGGTCGACAATGAGCAGTTCTTC. The chain employs TRBV9 and TRBJ2-1, with 7 bases identical to TRBD2. Germline trimming cut 4 bases from V and 5 bases from J; bases unmatched to any gene: 6. CDR1 is SGDLS and CDR2 is YYNGEE in the germline V gene. The CDR3 runs to 14 residues.

The chain combines TRBV28 with TRBJ1-1; D remains unclear. Germline V lookup: CDR1 MDHEN, CDR2 SYDVKM. The CDR3 covers 13 residues. The germline V and J ends were trimmed by 7 bases and 0 bases, with 9 bases remaining between them. The CDR3 region is CASNRGLNTEAFF. Written as DNA, the CDR3 is TGTGCCAGCAATCGGGGATTGAACACTGAAGCTTTCTTT.

This chain uses TRBV7-9 with TRBJ1-4, with TRBD1 matching 9 bases. The CDR3 length is 15 residues. Germline V gene lookup returns CDR1 SEHNR and CDR2 FQNEAQ (reference sequence). V was pared by 4 bases and J by 8 bases, with 8 bases of the junction left unmatched. The CDR3 DNA sequence: TGTGCCAGCAGCTCTGGGACAGGGAGAGCGGAAAAACTGTTTTTT. Translation gives CASSSGTGRAEKLFF.

This rearrangement joins TRBV5-1 to TRBJ1-1, with no clear D. Trimming removed 2 bases from V and 0 bases from J, with 14 bases in between. CDR1 is SGHRS and CDR2 is YFSETQ in the germline V gene. CDR3 length: 16 amino acids. Here the CDR3 reads CASSFYLGILNTEAFF. The DNA for the CDR3 is TGCGCCAGCAGCTTCTACCTCGGGATATTGAACACTGAAGCTTTCTTT.

V gene TRBV19 combines with J gene TRBJ2-2; 8 bases line up with TRBD1. The CDR3 length is 13 residues. Germline V gene sequence: CDR1 LNHDA, CDR2 SQIVND (reference sequence). After removal of 6 bases from V and 7 bases from J, the junction contained 4 bases not matched to a gene. CDR3 amino acids: CASRDRAGGELFF. CDR3 DNA: TGTGCCAGTAGGGACAGGGCGGGCGGGGAGCTGTTTTTT.

The chain uses TRBV15 and TRBJ2-7, with TRBD1 identical over 7 bases. This CDR3 has 18 amino acids. The ends lost 0 bases at V and 3 bases at J; junction bases unmatched: 14. CDR1 and CDR2 (germline): LNHNV, YYDKDF (reference sequence). CDR3 amino acids: CATSRDRRMTGTNYEQYF. CDR3 nucleotides: TGTGCCACCAGCAGAGATCGCAGGATGACAGGGACAAACTACGAGCAGTACTTC.